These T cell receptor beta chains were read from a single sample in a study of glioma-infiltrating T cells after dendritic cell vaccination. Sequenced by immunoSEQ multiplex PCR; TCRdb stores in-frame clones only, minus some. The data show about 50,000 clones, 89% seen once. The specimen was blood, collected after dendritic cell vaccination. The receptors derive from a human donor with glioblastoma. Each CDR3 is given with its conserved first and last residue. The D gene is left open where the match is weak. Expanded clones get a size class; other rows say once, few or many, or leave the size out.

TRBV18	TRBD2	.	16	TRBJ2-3	CASSPLSGRAPDTQYF	TGTGCCAGCTCACCACTAAGCGGGAGGGCCCCAGATACGCAGTATTTT
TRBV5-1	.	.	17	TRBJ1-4	CASSSGDTIATNEKLFF	TGCGCCAGCAGCTCCGGGGACACCATTGCAACTAATGAAAAACTGTTTTTT
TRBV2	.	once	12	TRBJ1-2	CASSTGRIGYTF	TGTGCCAGCAGCACAGGGAGAATTGGCTACACCTTC
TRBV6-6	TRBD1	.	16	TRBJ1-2	CASSYPTGGLNYGYTF	TGTGCCAGCAGTTACCCGACAGGGGGACTTAACTATGGCTACACCTTC
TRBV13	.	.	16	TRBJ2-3	CASSFGGQWYTDTQYF	TGTGCCAGCAGCTTCGGGGGGCAATGGTACACAGATACGCAGTATTTT
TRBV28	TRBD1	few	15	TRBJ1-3	CASSLPGQVGNTIYF	TGTGCCAGCAGTTTACCCGGACAGGTCGGAAACACCATATATTTT
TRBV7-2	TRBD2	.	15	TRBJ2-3	CASAQMKGGADTQYF	TGTGCCAGCGCCCAGATGAAGGGAGGGGCAGATACGCAGTATTTT
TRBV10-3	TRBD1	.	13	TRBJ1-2	CAIRTEGQGGNTF	TGTGCCATCAGGACGGAGGGACAGGGCGGGAACACCTTC
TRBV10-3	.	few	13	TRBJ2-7	CAITRSRNYEQYF	TGTGCCATCACGAGGTCACGAAACTACGAGCAGTACTTC
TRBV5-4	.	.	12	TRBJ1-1	CASGREGTEAFF	TGTGCCAGCGGACGAGAGGGCACTGAAGCTTTCTTT
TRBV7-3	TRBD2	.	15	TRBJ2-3	CASSSPTSGTDTQYF	TGTGCCAGCAGCTCTCCGACTAGCGGGACAGATACGCAGTATTTT
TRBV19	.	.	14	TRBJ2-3	CASRSGGGTDTQYF	TGTGCCAGTAGATCTGGAGGGGGCACAGATACGCAGTATTTT
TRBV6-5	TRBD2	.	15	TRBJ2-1	CASRKLAGVVNEQFF	TGTGCCAGCAGAAAACTAGCGGGAGTTGTAAATGAGCAGTTCTTC
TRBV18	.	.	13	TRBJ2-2	CASSPDMSGELFF	TGTGCCAGCTCCCCAGATATGAGCGGGGAGCTGTTTTTT
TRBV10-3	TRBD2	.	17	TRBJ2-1	CAISEAVGLAGVGEQFF	TGTGCCATCAGTGAGGCGGTAGGACTAGCGGGAGTTGGGGAGCAGTTCTTC
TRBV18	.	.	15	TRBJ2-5	CASSLGGEGLETQYF	TGTGCCAGCTCCCTAGGGGGTGAGGGTCTCGAGACCCAGTACTTC
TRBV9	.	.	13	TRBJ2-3	CASSVGGTDTQYF	TGTGCCAGCAGCGTAGGAGGGACAGATACGCAGTATTTT
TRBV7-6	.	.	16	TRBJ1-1	CASSLEPGRMNTEAFF	TGTGCCAGCAGCTTAGAACCAGGCCGGATGAACACTGAAGCTTTCTTT
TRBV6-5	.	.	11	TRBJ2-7	CASSFNYEQYF	TGTGCCAGCAGTTTTAATTACGAGCAGTACTTC
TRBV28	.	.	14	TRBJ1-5	CASSPDSLNQPQHF	TGTGCCAGCAGTCCGGACAGCCTCAATCAGCCCCAGCATTTT
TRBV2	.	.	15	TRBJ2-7	CASSDVTSTPYEQYF	TGTGCCAGCAGTGACGTGACATCAACCCCCTACGAGCAGTACTTC
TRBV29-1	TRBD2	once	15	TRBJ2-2	CSVKRLAGGVGELFF	TGCAGCGTTAAGAGACTAGCGGGAGGGGTCGGGGAGCTGTTTTTT
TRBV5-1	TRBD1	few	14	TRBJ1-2	CASRQQGTGDGYTF	TGCGCCAGCAGGCAACAGGGGACGGGGGATGGCTACACCTTC
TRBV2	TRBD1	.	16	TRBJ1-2	CASSPTQGQGGYGYTF	TGTGCCAGCAGTCCTACCCAGGGACAGGGAGGCTATGGCTACACCTTC